Listed here are 25 T cell receptor beta chains from one sample, sequenced in a study of blood T cell repertoires in COVID-19. Method: immunoSEQ multiplex PCR; TCRdb's copy keeps in-frame clones and lacks some. The data contain around 420,000 clones, approximately 86% of them seen just once; the ten biggest clones take up more than 2%. The sample consisted of PBMCs or T cells enriched from blood (not recorded which). The receptors originated from a woman aged 40 to 50 with acute COVID-19.

The V and J genes are TRBV12-3 or TRBV12-4 and TRBJ1-3; D gene ambiguous. Deletions cut 3 bases from V and 2 bases from J, with 5 bases between. The CDR3 is 13 residues long. This chain's CDR3 is CASSFPPGNTIYF. The CDR3 DNA reads TGTGCCAGCAGTTTCCCTCCTGGAAACACCATATATTTT.

The chain combines TRBV11-2 with TRBJ2-1, with D possibly being TRBD2 (6 bases). The CDR3 runs to 14 residues. Germline V gene data show CDR1 as SGHAT and CDR2 as FQNNGV. Deletions cut 4 bases from V and 14 bases from J, with 21 bases between. CDR3 sequence (DNA): TGTGCCAGCAGCTCACTTTCCGGGAGCCAGGTGGAGTTCTTC. Protein product: CASSSLSGSQVEFF. The entire variable domain, with the rest obtained from reference TRBV11-2 and TRBJ2-1, is as follows: EAGVAQSPRYKIIEKRQSVAFWCNPISGHATLYWYQQILGQGPKLLIQFQNNGVVDDSQLPKDRFSAERLKGVDSTLKIQPAKLEDSAVYLCASSSLSGSQVEFFGPGTRLTVL.

This clone was seen more than once but under ten times. The chain employs TRBV7-9 and TRBJ1-5; D is uncertain. The CDR3 extends over 15 amino acids. The germline V gene has CDR1 SEHNR and CDR2 FQNEAQ (reference sequence). V gave up 5 bases and J gave up 1 base, with 12 bases separating them. CDR3 amino acids: CASSPEGWSNQPQHF. Here the CDR3 DNA reads TGTGCCAGCAGCCCTGAGGGTTGGAGCAATCAGCCCCAGCATTTT.

The rearrangement uses TRBV29-1 and TRBJ1-3, with D perhaps TRBD1 (5 bases). The CDR3 is 13 residues long. Germline V gives CDR1 SQVTM, CDR2 ANQGSEA. V lost 7 bases to trimming and J lost 0 bases, with 10 bases between them. CDR3: CSGDRDSGNTIYF. CDR3 sequence (DNA): TGCAGCGGCGACAGAGACTCTGGAAACACCATATATTTT.

Turning to this clone: Other nucleotide sequences from this sample produce the same CDR3. The CDR3 DNA sequence: TGTGCCAGCAGTTTCGGGCAGGGGAATCAGCCCCAGCATTTT. This codes for CASSFGQGNQPQHF. The chain links TRBV27 to TRBJ1-5; weak D call: TRBD1 (6 bases). Trimming took 3 bases from V and 4 from J, leaving 10 bases between them. Germline loops: CDR1 MNHEY, CDR2 SMNVEV (reference sequence). CDR3 length: 14 amino acids.

The chain recombines TRBV27 with TRBJ2-7; TRBD1 agrees at 7 bases. Germline CDR1 and CDR2: MNHEY and SMNVEV (reference sequence). The trim removed 6 bases at V and 3 bases at J, leaving 11 bases unmatched. The CDR3 totals 15 residues. Here the CDR3 reads CASRTPRQGHYEQYF. CDR3 coding DNA: TGTGCCAGCAGAACACCCCGACAGGGTCACTACGAGCAGTACTTC.

The J gene is TRBJ1-5, the V gene TRBV3-1 (or the pseudogene TRBV3-2); unclear D gene. V shed 0 bases and J shed 6 bases, with 12 bases lying between them. The germline V gene has CDR1 LGHDT and CDR2 YNNKEL (reference sequence). The CDR3 consists of 15 residues. CDR3 sequence (DNA): TGTGCCAGCAGCCAAGATGCAGGTTCAGGTCAGCCCCAGCATTTT. Its translation is CASSQDAGSGQPQHF.

CDR3 nucleotides: TGTGCCAGCAGTGATGACTGGGGCAATCAGCCCCAGCATTTT. Its protein product is CASSDDWGNQPQHF. The chain combines TRBV2 with TRBJ1-5; D call uncertain. There are 14 residues in the CDR3. Germline V gives CDR1 SNHLY, CDR2 FYNNEI. The ends were cut back, 3 bases at V and 2 bases at J, with 8 bases in the middle.

The CDR3 protein is CASSVVGEQDYSPTDTQYF. The CDR3 DNA sequence: TGTGCCAGCAGCGTAGTAGGGGAACAGGACTATTCTCCCACAGATACGCAGTATTTT. The V and J genes are TRBV9 and TRBJ2-3; D might be TRBD2 (6 bases). This CDR3 contains 19 residues. CDR1 and CDR2 (germline): SGDLS, YYNGEE. V gave up 0 bases and J gave up 2 bases, with 22 bases separating them.

The V call is TRBV7-6, the J call TRBJ2-6; D remains ambiguous. The CDR3 length is 15 residues. The germline V and J ends were trimmed by 1 base and 2 bases, with 6 bases remaining between them. Germline loops: CDR1 SGHVS, CDR2 FNYEAQ. For the CDR3, the DNA is TGTGCCAGCAGCTTAGATATAACTGGGGCCAACGTCCTGACTTTC. As protein: CASSLDITGANVLTF.

The chain links TRBV2 to TRBJ2-3; 8 bases map to TRBD2. The trim removed 6 bases at V and 1 base at J, leaving 9 bases unmatched. Germline CDR1 SNHLY, CDR2 FYNNEI. CDR3 size: 16 residues. CDR3 in DNA: TGTGCCAGCAGCATAAGAACAGCGGGGGGCACAGATACGCAGTATTTT. It is translated as CASSIRTAGGTDTQYF.

The V gene is TRBV4-1, the J gene TRBJ1-3; tentative D call: TRBD1 (5 bases). This CDR3 has 15 residues. With 7 bases removed from V and 1 base from J, the gap between germline ends came to 14 bases. Germline CDR1 reads MGHRA; CDR2 reads YSYEKL. DNA for the CDR3: TGCGCCAGCACCTCTCGACAGCTTTCTGGAAACACCATATATTTT. It translates to CASTSRQLSGNTIYF.

The chain couples TRBV7-9 to TRBJ1-2; 8 nucleotides align to TRBD1. The J segment lost 10 bases and the V segment lost 1 base, leaving 5 bases of the junction unmatched. CDR1 and CDR2 (germline): SEHNR, FQNEAQ (reference sequence). This CDR3 comprises 13 residues. CDR3 residues: CASSLVGQGYYTF. The DNA of the CDR3 is TGTGCCAGCAGCTTAGTCGGACAGGGATACTACACCTTC.

The gene calls are TRBV7-2 and TRBJ2-5; 8 nucleotides agree with TRBD2. There are 16 residues in the CDR3. Germline V gene lookup returns CDR1 SGHTA and CDR2 FQGNSA. The trim removed 6 bases at V and 2 bases at J, leaving 11 bases unmatched. CDR3 DNA sequence: TGTGCCAGCAGAAGGAGCGGGGGCCGCCTGCAAGAGACCCAGTACTTC. This translates into CASRRSGGRLQETQYF.

The chain couples TRBV5-1 to TRBJ1-2; 7 bases agree with TRBD1. The ends lost 0 bases at V and 0 bases at J; junction bases unmatched: 2. Germline values: CDR1 SGHRS, CDR2 YFSETQ. The CDR3 has 15 amino acids. CDR3 amino acids: CASSLGTGANYGYTF. Written as DNA, the CDR3 is TGCGCCAGCAGCTTGGGGACAGGAGCTAACTATGGCTACACCTTC.

This sequence joins TRBV27 and TRBJ1-1, with 7 bases identical to TRBD1. V dropped 5 bases and J dropped 5; count of bases not matched to a gene: 8. CDR1 MNHEY and CDR2 SMNVEV come from the germline V gene (reference sequence). The CDR3 covers 14 residues. This CDR3 is CASSRSGGWTEAFF. In DNA form, the CDR3 reads TGTGCCAGCAGTAGATCAGGGGGGTGGACTGAAGCTTTCTTT.

The V call is TRBV9, the J call TRBJ2-1; TRBD2 aligns across 16 bases. V lost 0 bases and J lost 8; bases outside the gene matches: 5. The V gene's germline CDR1 is SGDLS and CDR2 YYNGEE. This CDR3 comprises 17 residues. The CDR3 region has the DNA TGTGCCAGCAGCGTAGGTGGGACTAGCGGGGGGGTGGATGAGCAGTTCTTC. This translates into CASSVGGTSGGVDEQFF. The whole variable domain, remainder taken from reference TRBV9 and TRBJ2-1, is DSGVTQTPKHLITATGQRVTLRCSPRSGDLSVYWYQQSLDQGLQFLIQYYNGEERAKGNILERFSAQQFPDLHSELNLSSLELGDSALYFCASSVGGTSGGVDEQFFGPGTRLTVL.

The chain carries TRBV28 and TRBJ1-6, with TRBD1 matching over 10 bases. The CDR3 runs 15 residues. The trim removed 7 bases at V and 7 bases at J, leaving 7 bases unmatched. Germline V gene data show CDR1 as MDHEN and CDR2 as SYDVKM. The DNA for the CDR3 is TGTGCCAGCAAGGGCGGGGACAGGGGCAATTCACCCCTCCACTTT. Protein product: CASKGGDRGNSPLHF.

The rearrangement links TRBV5-1 to TRBJ2-5; the match to TRBD2 covers 9 bases. Trimming removed 2 bases from V and 4 bases from J; junction bases left unmatched: 3. Germline CDR1 and CDR2: SGHRS and YFSETQ. The CDR3 is 14 residues long. The CDR3 DNA reads TGCGCCAGCAGCTTTAGCGGGGGCCCAGAGACCCAGTACTTC. The encoded protein is CASSFSGGPETQYF.

The V gene is TRBV2, the J gene TRBJ1-2; 12 bases agree with TRBD1. The CDR3 length is 18 residues. CDR1 is SNHLY, CDR2 FYNNEI, per germline. V dropped 7 bases and J dropped 0; count of bases not matched to a gene: 12. For the CDR3, the DNA is TGTGCCAGCATCCTGTCAGGGGGACAGGGGGCCCCTAACTATGGCTACACCTTC. This sequence encodes CASILSGGQGAPNYGYTF.

The chain joins TRBV6-5 to TRBJ1-6; D might be TRBD1 (6 bases). V was trimmed by 2 bases and J by 10 bases, leaving 12 bases between them. Germline values: CDR1 MNHEY, CDR2 SVGAGI. CDR3 length: 14 amino acids. The CDR3 spells CASSYNRERSPLHF. The CDR3 coding sequence is TGTGCCAGCAGTTACAACAGGGAACGGTCACCCCTCCACTTT.

This chain uses TRBV18 with TRBJ2-1; 8 nucleotides line up with TRBD1. Germline-derived CDR1 and CDR2 are KGHSH and LQKENI. V was clipped by 3 bases and J by 6 bases; unmatched bases: 7. The CDR3 consists of 15 residues. The CDR3 loop reads CASSPSTGAGNEQFF. CDR3 DNA sequence: TGTGCCAGCTCACCTTCGACAGGGGCGGGCAATGAGCAGTTCTTC.

The V call is TRBV14, the J call TRBJ2-5; TRBD2 aligns across 14 bases. Germline-derived CDR1 and CDR2 are SGHDN and FVKESK. The V and J ends lost 1 base and 4 bases, in that order; junction bases with no gene match: 2. This CDR3 has 16 amino acids. CDR3 in DNA: TGTGCCAGCAGCCAAGTCGGACTAGCGGGGGGAGAGACCCAGTACTTC. It codes for CASSQVGLAGGETQYF.

The chain couples TRBV24-1 to TRBJ2-7; perhaps TRBD2 as D (5 bases). CDR1 is KGHDR, CDR2 SFDVKD, per germline. Trimming took off 4 bases at V and 1 base at J, with 10 bases between the two ends. The CDR3 runs 14 residues. The CDR3 is CATSDPRRSYEQYF. The CDR3 nucleotides read TGTGCCACCAGTGACCCCCGGAGGTCCTACGAGCAGTACTTC.

The rearrangement uses TRBV4-1 and TRBJ1-2; D ambiguous. Germline V gene lookup returns CDR1 MGHRA and CDR2 YSYEKL. The CDR3 covers 16 residues. The V end lost 2 bases, the J end lost 2 bases, and 15 bases lay between the germline ends. The CDR3 is CASSQSESAENYGYTF. The CDR3 region has the DNA TGCGCCAGCAGCCAAAGTGAGAGCGCGGAAAACTATGGCTACACCTTC.